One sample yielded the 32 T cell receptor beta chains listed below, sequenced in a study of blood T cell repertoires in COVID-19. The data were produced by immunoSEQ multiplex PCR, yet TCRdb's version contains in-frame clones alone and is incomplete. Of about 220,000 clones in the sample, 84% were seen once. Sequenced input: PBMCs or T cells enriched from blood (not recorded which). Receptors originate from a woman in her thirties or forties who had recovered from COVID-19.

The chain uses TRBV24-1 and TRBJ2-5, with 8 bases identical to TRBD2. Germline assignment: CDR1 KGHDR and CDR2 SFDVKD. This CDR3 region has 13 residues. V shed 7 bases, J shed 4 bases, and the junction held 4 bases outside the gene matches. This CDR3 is CATSGRAVETQYF. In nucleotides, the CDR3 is TGTGCCACCAGCGGGAGGGCCGTAGAGACCCAGTACTTC.

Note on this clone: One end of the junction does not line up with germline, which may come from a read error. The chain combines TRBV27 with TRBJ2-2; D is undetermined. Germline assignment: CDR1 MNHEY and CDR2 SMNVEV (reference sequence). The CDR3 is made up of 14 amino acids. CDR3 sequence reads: CASSLSYSTGELFF. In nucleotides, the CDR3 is TGTGCCAGCAGTCTATCGTACTCGACCGGGGAGCTGTTTTTT.

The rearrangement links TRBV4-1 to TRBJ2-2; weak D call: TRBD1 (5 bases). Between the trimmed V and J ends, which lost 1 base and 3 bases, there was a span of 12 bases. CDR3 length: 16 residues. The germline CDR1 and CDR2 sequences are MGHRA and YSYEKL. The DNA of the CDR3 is TGCGCCAGCAGCCAAGTGGTTCTCAGGGACACCGGGGAGCTGTTTTTT. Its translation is CASSQVVLRDTGELFF.

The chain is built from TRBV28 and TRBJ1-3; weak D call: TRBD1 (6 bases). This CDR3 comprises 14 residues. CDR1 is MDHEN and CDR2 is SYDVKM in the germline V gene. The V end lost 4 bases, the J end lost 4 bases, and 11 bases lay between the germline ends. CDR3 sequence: CASSSLGTGNTIYF. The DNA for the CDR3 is TGTGCCAGCAGTTCACTAGGGACAGGAAACACCATATATTTT. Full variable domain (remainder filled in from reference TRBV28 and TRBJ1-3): DVKVTQSSRYLVKRTGEKVFLECVQDMDHENMFWYRQDPGLGLRLIYFSYDVKMKEKGDIPEGYSVSREKKERFSLILESASTNQTSMYLCASSSLGTGNTIYFGEGSWLTVV.

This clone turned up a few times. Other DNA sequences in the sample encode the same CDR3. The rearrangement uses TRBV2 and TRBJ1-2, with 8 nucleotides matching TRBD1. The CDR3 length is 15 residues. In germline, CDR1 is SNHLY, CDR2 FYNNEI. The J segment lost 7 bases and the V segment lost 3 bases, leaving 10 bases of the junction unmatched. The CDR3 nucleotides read TGTGCCAGCAGTGATGGGTGGCAGGGGGCGGGTGGCTACACCTTC. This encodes CASSDGWQGAGGYTF.

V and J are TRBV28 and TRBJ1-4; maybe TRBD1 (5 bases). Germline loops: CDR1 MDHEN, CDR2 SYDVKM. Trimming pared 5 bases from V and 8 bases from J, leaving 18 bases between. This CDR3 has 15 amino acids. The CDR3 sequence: CASSGWGGGTEKLFF. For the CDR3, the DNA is TGTGCCAGCAGTGGCTGGGGGGGTGGTACGGAAAAACTGTTTTTT.

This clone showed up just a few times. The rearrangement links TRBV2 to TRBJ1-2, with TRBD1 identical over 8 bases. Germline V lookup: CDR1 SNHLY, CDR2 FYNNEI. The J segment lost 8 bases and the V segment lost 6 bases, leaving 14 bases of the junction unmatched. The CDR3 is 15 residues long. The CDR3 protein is CASREGQAVQGGYTF. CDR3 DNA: TGTGCCAGCAGGGAGGGACAGGCGGTCCAGGGGGGCTACACCTTC.

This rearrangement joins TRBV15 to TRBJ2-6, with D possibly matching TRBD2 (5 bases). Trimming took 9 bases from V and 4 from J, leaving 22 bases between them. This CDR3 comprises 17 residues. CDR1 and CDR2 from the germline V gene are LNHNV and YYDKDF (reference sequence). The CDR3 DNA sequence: TGTGCCACAGACCGACCGACCTCGATAGCGGGGGCCAACGTCCTGACTTTC. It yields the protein CATDRPTSIAGANVLTF. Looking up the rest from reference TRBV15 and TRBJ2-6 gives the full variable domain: DAMVIQNPRYQVTQFGKPVTLSCSQTLNHNVMYWYQQKSSQAPKLLFHYYDKDFNNEADTPDNFQSRRPNTSFCFLDIRSPGLGDTAMYLCATDRPTSIAGANVLTFGAGSRLTVL.

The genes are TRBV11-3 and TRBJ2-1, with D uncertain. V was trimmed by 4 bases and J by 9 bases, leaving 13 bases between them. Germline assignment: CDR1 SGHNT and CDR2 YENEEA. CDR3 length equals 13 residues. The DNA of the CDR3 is TGTGCCAGCAGCTCCCCCCCCAGGCTTGAGCAGTTCTTC. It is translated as CASSSPPRLEQFF.

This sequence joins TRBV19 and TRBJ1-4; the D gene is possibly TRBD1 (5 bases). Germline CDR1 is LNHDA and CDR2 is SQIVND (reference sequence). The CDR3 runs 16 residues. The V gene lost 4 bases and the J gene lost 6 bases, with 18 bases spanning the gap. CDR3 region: CASSKDPGGFHEKLFF. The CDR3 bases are TGTGCCAGTAGTAAAGACCCGGGGGGGTTCCATGAAAAACTGTTTTTT.

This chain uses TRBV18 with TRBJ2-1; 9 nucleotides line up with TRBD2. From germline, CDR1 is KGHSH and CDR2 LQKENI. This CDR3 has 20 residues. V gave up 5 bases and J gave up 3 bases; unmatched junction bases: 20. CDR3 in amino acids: CASSSRLPGLAALGYNEQFF. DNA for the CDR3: TGTGCCAGCTCATCCCGCCTACCGGGACTAGCCGCTCTTGGCTACAATGAGCAGTTCTTC.

CDR3 protein: CAISETSHTGELFF. DNA for the CDR3: TGTGCCATCAGTGAGACTAGCCACACCGGGGAGCTGTTTTTT. The V gene is TRBV10-3, the J gene TRBJ2-2; D possibly corresponds to TRBD2 (6 bases). V dropped 2 bases and J dropped 3 bases, with 7 bases sitting between them. CDR3 size: 14 residues. Germline V gene data show CDR1 as ENHRY and CDR2 as SYGVKD.

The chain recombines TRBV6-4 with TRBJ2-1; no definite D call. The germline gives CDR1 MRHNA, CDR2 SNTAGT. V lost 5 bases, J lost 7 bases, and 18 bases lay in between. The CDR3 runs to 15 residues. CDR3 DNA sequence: TGTGCCAGCAGTCTTCGCGCGACTGGATTGAATGAGCAGTTCTTC. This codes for CASSLRATGLNEQFF.

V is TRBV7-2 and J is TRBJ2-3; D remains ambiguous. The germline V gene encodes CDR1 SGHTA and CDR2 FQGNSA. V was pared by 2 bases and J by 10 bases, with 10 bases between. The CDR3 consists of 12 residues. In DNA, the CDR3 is TGTGCCAGCAGCTTACCGAGGTTGGCGCAGTATTTT. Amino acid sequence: CASSLPRLAQYF.

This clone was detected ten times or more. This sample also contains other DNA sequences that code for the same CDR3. The CDR3 region has the DNA TGCAGTGCTAGTGGAGGTGAGCAGTTCTTC. Protein product: CSASGGEQFF. The V call is TRBV20-1, the J call TRBJ2-1; D perhaps matches TRBD2 (5 bases). This CDR3 spans 10 amino acids. Per germline, CDR1 DFQATT and CDR2 SNEGSKA (reference sequence). V lost 3 bases to trimming and J lost 9 bases, with 6 bases between them.

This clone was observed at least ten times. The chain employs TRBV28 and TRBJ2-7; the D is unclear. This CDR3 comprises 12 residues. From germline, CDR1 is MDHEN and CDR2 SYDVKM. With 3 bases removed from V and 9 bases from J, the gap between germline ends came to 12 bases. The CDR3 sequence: CASSFSVTGQYF. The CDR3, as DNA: TGTGCCAGCAGTTTCTCGGTAACCGGGCAGTACTTC. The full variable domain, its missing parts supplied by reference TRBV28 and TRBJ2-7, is DVKVTQSSRYLVKRTGEKVFLECVQDMDHENMFWYRQDPGLGLRLIYFSYDVKMKEKGDIPEGYSVSREKKERFSLILESASTNQTSMYLCASSFSVTGQYFGPGTRLTVT.

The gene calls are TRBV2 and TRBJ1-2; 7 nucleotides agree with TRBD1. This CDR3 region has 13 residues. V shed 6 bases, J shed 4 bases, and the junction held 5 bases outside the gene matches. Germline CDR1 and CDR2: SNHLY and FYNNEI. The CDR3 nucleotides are TGTGCCAGCAGGGTGGGACAGAGCTATGGCTACACCTTC. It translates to CASRVGQSYGYTF.

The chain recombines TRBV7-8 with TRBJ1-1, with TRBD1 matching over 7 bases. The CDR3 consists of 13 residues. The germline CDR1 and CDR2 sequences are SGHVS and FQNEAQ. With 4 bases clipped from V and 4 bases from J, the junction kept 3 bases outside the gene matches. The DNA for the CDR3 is TGTGCCAGCAGCTGGAGACAGGGCACTGAAGCTTTCTTT. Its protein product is CASSWRQGTEAFF. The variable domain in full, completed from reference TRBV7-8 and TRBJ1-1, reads GAGVSQSPRYKVAKRGQDVALRCDPISGHVSLFWYQQALGQGPEFLTYFQNEAQLDKSGLPSDRFFAERPEGSVSTLKIQRTQQEDSAVYLCASSWRQGTEAFFGQGTRLTVV.

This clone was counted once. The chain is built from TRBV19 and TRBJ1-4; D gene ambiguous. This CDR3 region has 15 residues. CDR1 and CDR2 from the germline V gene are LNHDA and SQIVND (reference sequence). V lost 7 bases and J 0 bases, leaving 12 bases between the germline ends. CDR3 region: CASTPSGATNEKLFF. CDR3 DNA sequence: TGTGCCAGTACCCCCTCGGGTGCAACTAATGAAAAACTGTTTTTT.

CDR3 sequence: CASSYVRPWAYF. The CDR3, as DNA: TGTGCCAGCAGTTATGTTAGACCGTGGGCGTATTTT. V usage is TRBV6-8 and J usage is TRBJ2-3; no clear D gene. V was shortened by 3 bases and J by 14 bases, with 15 bases between the two germline ends. The CDR3 loop spans 12 amino acids. Germline V lookup: CDR1 MNHGY, CDR2 SAAAGT.

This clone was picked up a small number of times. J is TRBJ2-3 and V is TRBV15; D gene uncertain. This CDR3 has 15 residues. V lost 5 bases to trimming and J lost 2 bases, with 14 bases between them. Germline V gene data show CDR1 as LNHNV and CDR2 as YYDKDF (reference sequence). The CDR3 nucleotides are TGTGCCACCAGCGCCTCCGACGGAGCCACAGATACGCAGTATTTT. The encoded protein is CATSASDGATDTQYF. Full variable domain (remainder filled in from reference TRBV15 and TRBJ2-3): DAMVIQNPRYQVTQFGKPVTLSCSQTLNHNVMYWYQQKSSQAPKLLFHYYDKDFNNEADTPDNFQSRRPNTSFCFLDIRSPGLGDTAMYLCATSASDGATDTQYFGPGTRLTVL.

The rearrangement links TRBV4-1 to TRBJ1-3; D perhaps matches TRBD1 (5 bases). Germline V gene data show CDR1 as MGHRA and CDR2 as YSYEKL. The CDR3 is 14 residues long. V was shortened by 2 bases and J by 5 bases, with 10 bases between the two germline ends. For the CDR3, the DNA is TGCGCCAGCAGCCAAATTCAGGGTCGAAACACCATATATTTT. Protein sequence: CASSQIQGRNTIYF.

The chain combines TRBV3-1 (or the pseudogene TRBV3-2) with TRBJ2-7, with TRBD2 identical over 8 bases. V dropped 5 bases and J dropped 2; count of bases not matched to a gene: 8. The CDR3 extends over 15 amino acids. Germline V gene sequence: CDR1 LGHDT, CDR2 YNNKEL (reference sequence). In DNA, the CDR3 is TGTGCCAGCAGCAGCCGGGGGGGAGCCACCTACGAGCAGTACTTC. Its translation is CASSSRGGATYEQYF.

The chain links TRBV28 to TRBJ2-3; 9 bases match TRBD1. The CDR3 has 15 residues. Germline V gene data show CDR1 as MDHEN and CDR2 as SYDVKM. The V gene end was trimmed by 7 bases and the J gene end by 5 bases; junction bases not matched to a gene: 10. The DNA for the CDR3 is TGTGCCAGCACCAAAGGGGGGACAGGGAAAGATACGCAGTATTTT. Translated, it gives CASTKGGTGKDTQYF.

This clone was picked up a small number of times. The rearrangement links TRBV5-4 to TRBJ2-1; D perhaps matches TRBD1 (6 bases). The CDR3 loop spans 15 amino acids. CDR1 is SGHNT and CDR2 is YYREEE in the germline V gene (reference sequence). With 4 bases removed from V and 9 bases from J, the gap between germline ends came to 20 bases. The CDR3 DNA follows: TGTGCCAGCAGCACCTCCGGGACACCTCGGAGTGAGCAGTTCTTC. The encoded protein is CASSTSGTPRSEQFF.

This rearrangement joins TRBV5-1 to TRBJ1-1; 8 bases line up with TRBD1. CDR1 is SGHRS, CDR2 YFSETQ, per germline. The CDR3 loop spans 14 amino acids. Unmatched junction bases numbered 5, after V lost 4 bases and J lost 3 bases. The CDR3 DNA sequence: TGCGCCAGCAGCCTAGCGACAGGGGACACTGAAGCTTTCTTT. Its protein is CASSLATGDTEAFF.

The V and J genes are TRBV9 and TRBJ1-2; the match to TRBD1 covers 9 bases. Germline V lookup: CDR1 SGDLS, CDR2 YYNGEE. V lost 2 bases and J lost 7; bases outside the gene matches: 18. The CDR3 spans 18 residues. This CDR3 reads CASSVDPTGGTGFSGYTF. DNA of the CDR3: TGTGCCAGCAGCGTTGATCCCACAGGGGGCACAGGTTTCTCTGGCTACACCTTC.

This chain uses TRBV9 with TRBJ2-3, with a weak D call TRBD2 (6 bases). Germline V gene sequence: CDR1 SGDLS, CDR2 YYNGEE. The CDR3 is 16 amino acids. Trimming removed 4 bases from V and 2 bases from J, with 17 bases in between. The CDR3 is CASSLSSWRDTDTQYF. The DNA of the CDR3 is TGTGCCAGCAGCTTAAGCTCTTGGCGGGACACAGATACGCAGTATTTT. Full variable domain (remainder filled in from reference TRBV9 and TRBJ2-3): DSGVTQTPKHLITATGQRVTLRCSPRSGDLSVYWYQQSLDQGLQFLIQYYNGEERAKGNILERFSAQQFPDLHSELNLSSLELGDSALYFCASSLSSWRDTDTQYFGPGTRLTVL.

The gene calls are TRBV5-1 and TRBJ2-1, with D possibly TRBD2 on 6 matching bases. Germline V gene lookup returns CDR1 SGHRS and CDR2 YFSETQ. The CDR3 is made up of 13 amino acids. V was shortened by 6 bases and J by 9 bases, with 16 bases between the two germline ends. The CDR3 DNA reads TGCGCCAGCACGCGAGGGGACGGGAGTGAGCAGTTCTTC. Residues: CASTRGDGSEQFF.

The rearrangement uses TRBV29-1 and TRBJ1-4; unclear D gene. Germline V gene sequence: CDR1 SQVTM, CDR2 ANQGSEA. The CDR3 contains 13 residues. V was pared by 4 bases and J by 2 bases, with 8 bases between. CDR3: CSVVFQTNEKLFF. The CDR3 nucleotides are TGCAGCGTTGTTTTCCAGACTAATGAAAAACTGTTTTTT.

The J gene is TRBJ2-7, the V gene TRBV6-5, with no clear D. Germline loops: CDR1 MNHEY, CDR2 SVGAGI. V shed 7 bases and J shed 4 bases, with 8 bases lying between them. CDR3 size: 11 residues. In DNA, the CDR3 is TGTGCCAGCACCCTCAGGTACGAGCAGTACTTC. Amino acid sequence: CASTLRYEQYF.

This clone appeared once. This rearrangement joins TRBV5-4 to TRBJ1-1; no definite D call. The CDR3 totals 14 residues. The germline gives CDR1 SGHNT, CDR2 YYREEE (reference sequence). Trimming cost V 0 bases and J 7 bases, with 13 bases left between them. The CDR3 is CASSLAISADEAFF. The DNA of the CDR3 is TGTGCCAGCAGCTTGGCCATCTCGGCGGATGAAGCTTTCTTT. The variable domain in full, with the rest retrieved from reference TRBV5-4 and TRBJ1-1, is ETGVTQSPTHLIKTRGQQVTLRCSSQSGHNTVSWYQQALGQGPQFIFQYYREEENGRGNFPPRFSGLQFPNYSSELNVNALELDDSALYLCASSLAISADEAFFGQGTRLTVV.